This T cell receptor (beta chain) was retrieved from a study of blood T cell repertoires in COVID-19. CDR1 is MGHRA, CDR2 YSYEKL, per germline. The CDR3 is made up of 15 amino acids. V was cut by 0 bases and J by 0 bases, with 9 bases left in between. In the authors' workflow: Amplification of reference gene primers provided the estimated nucleated cell counts. Profiling relied on immunoSEQ multiplex PCR, and the TCRdb table lists in-frame clones only, not all of them. Clonal size and the V and J genes are those of that table, whereas D and trimming came from the DNA. The sample lists about 60,000 clones, over 70% occurring once.

This receptor was taken from a human donor in a cohort sampled during active COVID-19. The material sequenced was peripheral blood. The chain couples TRBV4-1 to TRBJ2-7, with a possible D match to TRBD1 (5 bases). DNA of the CDR3: TGCGCCAGCAGCCAAGAGAGACAGCTCTCCTACGAGCAGTACTTC. This encodes CASSQERQLSYEQYF.